This T cell receptor (beta chain) is drawn from a study of post-analysis software for immune sequencing data. Study overall: Several disease courses (relapsing-remitting, secondary progressive and progressive-relapsing) of multiple sclerosis were included.

CDR1 and CDR2 (germline): SEHNR, FQNEAQ (reference sequence). This CDR3 is built from 12 residues. Trimming removed 5 bases at V and 3 bases at J, with 7 bases between. Points from the study as a whole: Patients with multiple sclerosis recorded significantly lower normalized Chao1 diversity than controls, the study found. Included in a set of a handful of TRBV segments more frequent in patients than controls were TRBV5-6, TRBV5-1 and TRBV20-1. Analysis by F measure revealed that same-batch samples clustered strongly together.

Included in the TCR beta cDNA libraries were unique molecular identifiers. TCRdb processed the PCR reads anew with MiXCR; each CDR3 protein has one entry. The profile shows some 190,000 distinct CDR3 sequences, 29% of them singletons. As to this clonotype: Its cognate antigen is unknown.

Sequenced: blood. The rearrangement uses TRBV7-9 and TRBJ2-5; D unresolved. This receptor was taken from a girl aged 2-17 years with multiple sclerosis. The CDR3 bases are TGTGCCAGCAGCCGGTGGGAAGAGACCCAGTACTTC. Protein: CASSRWEETQYF.